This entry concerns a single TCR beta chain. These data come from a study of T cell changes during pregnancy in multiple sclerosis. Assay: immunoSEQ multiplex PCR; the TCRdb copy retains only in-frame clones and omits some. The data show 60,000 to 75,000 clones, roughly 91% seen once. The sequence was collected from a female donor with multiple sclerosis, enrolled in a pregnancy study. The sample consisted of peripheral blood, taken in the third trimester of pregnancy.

The CDR3 nucleotides read TGTGCCAGCAGTGAAGCGGGGCAGGGGAATCCCTACGAGCAGTACTTC. Translation: CASSEAGQGNPYEQYF. The gene calls are TRBV6-1 and TRBJ2-7; D is possibly TRBD1 (6 bases). Trimming left V 0 bases short and J 2 bases short, with 14 bases between. The CDR3 consists of 16 residues. From germline, CDR1 is MNHNS and CDR2 SASEGT.